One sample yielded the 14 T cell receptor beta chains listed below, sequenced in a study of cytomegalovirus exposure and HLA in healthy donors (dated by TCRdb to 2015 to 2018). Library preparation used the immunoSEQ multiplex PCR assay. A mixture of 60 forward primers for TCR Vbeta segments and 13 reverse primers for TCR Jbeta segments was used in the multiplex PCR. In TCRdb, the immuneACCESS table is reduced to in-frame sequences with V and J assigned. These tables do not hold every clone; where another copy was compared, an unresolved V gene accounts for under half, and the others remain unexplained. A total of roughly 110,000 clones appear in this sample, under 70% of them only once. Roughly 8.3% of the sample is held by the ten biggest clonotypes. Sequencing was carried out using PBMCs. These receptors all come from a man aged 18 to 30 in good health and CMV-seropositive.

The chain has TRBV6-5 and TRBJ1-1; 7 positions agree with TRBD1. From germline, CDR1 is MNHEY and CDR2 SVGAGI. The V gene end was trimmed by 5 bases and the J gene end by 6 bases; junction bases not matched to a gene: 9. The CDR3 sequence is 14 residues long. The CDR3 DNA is TGTGCCAGCAGTCCACAGACAGGGTTGGCTGAAGCTTTCTTT. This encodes CASSPQTGLAEAFF.

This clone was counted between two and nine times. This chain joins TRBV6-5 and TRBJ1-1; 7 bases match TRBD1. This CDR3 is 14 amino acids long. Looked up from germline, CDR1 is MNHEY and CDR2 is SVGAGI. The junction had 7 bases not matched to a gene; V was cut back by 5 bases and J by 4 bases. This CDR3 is CASSLRGPGTEAFF. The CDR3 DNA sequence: TGTGCCAGCAGTCTAAGGGGGCCGGGCACTGAAGCTTTCTTT.

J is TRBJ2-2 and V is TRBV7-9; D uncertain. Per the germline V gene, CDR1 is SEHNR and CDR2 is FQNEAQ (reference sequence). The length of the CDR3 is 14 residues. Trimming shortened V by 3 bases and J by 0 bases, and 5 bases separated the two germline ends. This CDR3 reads CASSLASNTGELFF. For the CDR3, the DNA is TGTGCCAGCAGCTTGGCCTCGAACACCGGGGAGCTGTTTTTT.

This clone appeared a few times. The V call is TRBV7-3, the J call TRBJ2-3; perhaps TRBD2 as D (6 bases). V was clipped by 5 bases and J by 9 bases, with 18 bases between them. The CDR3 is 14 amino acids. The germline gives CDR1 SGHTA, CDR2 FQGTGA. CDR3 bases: TGTGCCAGCAGCCCCGCCACGGGTGGAGGGACGCAGTATTTT. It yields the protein CASSPATGGGTQYF.

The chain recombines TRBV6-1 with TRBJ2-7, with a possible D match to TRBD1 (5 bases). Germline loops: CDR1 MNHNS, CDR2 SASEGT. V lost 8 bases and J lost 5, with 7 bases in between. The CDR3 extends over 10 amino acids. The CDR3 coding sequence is TGTGCCAGCCTCAGGGACGAGCAGTACTTC. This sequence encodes CASLRDEQYF.

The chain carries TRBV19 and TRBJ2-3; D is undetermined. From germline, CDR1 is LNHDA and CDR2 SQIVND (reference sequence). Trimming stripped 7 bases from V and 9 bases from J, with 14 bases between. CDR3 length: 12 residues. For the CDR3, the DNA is TGTGCCAGTACAGGTGGCAAAGGCACGCAGTATTTT. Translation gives CASTGGKGTQYF.

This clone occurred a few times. The CDR3 region has the DNA TGTGCCAGCAGCCGAGGACAGAACCCCGAGCAGTACGTC. Translated, it gives CASSRGQNPEQYV. The rearrangement links TRBV7-9 to TRBJ2-7; D is possibly TRBD1 (6 bases). Germline V gene lookup returns CDR1 SEHNR and CDR2 FQNEAQ (reference sequence). The CDR3 has 13 amino acids. Trimming took 5 bases from V and 6 from J, leaving 14 bases between them.

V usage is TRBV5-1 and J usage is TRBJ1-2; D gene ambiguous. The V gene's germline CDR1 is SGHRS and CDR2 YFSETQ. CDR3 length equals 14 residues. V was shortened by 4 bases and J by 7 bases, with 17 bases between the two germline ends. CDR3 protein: CASSPDAARGGYTF. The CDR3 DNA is TGCGCCAGCAGCCCGGACGCCGCCCGGGGTGGCTACACCTTC.

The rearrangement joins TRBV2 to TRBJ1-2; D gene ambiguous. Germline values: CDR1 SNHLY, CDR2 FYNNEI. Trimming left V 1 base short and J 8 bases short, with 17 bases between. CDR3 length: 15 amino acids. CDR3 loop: CASSEVGRLRGGYTF. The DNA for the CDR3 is TGTGCCAGCAGTGAAGTTGGCCGACTTAGAGGGGGCTACACCTTC. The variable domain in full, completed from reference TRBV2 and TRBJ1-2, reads EPEVTQTPSHQVTQMGQEVILRCVPISNHLYFYWYRQILGQKVEFLVSFYNNEISEKSEIFDDQFSVERPDGSNFTLKIRSTKLEDSAMYFCASSEVGRLRGGYTFGSGTRLTVV.

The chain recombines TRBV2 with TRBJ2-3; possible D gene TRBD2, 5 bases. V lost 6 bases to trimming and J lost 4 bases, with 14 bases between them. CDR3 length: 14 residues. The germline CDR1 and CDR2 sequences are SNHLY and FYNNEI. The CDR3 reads CASSVGVGPDTQYF. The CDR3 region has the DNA TGTGCCAGCAGCGTGGGAGTCGGGCCAGATACGCAGTATTTT.

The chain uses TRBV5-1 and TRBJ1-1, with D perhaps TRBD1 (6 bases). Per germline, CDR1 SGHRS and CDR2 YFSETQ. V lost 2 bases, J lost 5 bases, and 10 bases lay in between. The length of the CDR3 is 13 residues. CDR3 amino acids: CASSFSRGTEAFF. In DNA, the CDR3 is TGCGCCAGCAGCTTCAGCAGGGGTACTGAAGCTTTCTTT.

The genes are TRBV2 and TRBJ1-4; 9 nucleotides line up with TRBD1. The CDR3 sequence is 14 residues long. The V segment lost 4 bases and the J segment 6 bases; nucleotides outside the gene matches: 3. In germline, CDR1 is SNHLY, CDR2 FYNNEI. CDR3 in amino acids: CASSAGTGYEKLFF. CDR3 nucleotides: TGTGCCAGCAGTGCTGGGACAGGGTATGAAAAACTGTTTTTT.

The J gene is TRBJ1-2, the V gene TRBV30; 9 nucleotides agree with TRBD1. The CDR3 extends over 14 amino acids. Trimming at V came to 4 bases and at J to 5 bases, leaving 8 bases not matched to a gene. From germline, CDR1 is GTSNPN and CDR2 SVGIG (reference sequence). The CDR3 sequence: CAWTPVGQGYGYTF. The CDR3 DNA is TGTGCCTGGACCCCTGTAGGACAGGGGTATGGCTACACCTTC.

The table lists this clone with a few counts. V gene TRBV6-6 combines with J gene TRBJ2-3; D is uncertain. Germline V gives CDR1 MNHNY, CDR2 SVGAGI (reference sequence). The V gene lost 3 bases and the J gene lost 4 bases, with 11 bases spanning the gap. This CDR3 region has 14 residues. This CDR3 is CASSYKVRSDTQYF. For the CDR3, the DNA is TGTGCCAGCAGTTATAAGGTCAGGTCAGATACGCAGTATTTT.